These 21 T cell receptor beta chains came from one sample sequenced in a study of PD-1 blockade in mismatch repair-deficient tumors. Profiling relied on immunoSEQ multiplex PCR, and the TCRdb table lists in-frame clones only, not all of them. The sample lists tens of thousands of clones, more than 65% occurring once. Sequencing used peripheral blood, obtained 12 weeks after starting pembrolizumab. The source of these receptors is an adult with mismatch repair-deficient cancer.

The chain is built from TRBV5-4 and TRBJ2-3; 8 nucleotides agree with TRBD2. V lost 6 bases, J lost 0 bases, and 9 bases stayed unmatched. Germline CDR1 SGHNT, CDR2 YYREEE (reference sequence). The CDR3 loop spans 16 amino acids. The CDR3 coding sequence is TGTGCCAGCACCAATAGACTAGCGTCTAGCACAGATACGCAGTATTTT. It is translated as CASTNRLASSTDTQYF.

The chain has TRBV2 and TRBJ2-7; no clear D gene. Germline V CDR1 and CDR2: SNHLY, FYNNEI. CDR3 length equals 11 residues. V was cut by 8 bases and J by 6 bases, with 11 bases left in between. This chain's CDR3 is CASGRSTEQYF. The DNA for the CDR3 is TGTGCCAGCGGGCGGAGCACCGAGCAGTACTTC.

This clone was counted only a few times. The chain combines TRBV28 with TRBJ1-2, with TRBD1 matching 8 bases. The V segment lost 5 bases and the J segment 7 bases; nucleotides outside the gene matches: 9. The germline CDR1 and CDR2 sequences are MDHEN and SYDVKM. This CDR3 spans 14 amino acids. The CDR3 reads CASSHGQGPGGYTF. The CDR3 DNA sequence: TGTGCCAGCAGTCACGGACAGGGCCCTGGTGGCTACACCTTC.

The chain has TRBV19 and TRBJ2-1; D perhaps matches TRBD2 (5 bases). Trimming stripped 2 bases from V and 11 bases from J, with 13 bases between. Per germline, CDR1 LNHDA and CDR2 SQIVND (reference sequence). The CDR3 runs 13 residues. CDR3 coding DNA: TGTGCCAGTAGTATATCCGCCGAGCGGAAGCAGTTCTTC. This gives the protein CASSISAERKQFF.

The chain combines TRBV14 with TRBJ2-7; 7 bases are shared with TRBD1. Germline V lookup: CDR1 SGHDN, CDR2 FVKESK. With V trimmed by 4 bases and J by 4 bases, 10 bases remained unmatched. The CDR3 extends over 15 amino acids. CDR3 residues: CASSPLDRPVYEQYF. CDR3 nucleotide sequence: TGTGCCAGCAGCCCTTTGGACAGGCCGGTATACGAGCAGTACTTC.

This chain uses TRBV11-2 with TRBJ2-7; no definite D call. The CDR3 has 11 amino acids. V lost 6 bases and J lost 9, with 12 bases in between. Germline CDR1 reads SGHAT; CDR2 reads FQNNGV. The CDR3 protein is CASSLGFGQYF. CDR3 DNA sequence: TGTGCCAGCAGTCTGGGTTTCGGGCAGTACTTC.

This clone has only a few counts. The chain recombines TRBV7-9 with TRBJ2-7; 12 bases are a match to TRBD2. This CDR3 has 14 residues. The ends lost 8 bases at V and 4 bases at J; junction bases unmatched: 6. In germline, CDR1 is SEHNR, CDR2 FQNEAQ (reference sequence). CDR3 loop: CASAGTSGYYEQYF. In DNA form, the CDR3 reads TGTGCCAGCGCCGGGACTAGCGGGTATTACGAGCAGTACTTC.

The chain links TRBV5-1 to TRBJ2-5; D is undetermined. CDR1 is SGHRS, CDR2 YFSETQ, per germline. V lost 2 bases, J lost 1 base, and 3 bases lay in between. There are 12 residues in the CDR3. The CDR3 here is CASSFLQETQYF. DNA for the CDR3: TGCGCCAGCAGCTTCCTCCAAGAGACCCAGTACTTC.

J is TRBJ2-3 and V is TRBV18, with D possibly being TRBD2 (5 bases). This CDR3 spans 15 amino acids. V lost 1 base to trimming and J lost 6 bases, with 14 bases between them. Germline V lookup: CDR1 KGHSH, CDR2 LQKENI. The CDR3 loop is CASSPLSGAPDTQYF. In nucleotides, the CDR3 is TGTGCCAGCTCACCACTCAGCGGTGCCCCGGATACGCAGTATTTT.

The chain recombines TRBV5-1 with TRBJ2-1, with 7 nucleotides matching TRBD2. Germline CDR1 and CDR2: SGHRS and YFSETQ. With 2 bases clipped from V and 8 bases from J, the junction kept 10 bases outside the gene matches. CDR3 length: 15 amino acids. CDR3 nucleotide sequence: TGCGCCAGCAGCTTTAGGGAGGGCCTGGTGTATGAGCAGTTCTTC. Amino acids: CASSFREGLVYEQFF. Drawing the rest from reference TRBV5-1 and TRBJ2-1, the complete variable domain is KAGVTQTPRYLIKTRGQQVTLSCSPISGHRSVSWYQQTPGQGLQFLFEYFSETQRNKGNFPGRFSGRQFSNSRSEMNVSTLELGDSALYLCASSFREGLVYEQFFGPGTRLTVL.

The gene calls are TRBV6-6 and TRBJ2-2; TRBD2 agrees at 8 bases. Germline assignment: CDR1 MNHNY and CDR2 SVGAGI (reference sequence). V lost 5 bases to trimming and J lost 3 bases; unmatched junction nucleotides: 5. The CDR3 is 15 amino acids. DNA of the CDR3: TGTGCCAGCAGTCCCCCCGGGAGGGACACCGGGGAGCTGTTTTTT. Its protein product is CASSPPGRDTGELFF.

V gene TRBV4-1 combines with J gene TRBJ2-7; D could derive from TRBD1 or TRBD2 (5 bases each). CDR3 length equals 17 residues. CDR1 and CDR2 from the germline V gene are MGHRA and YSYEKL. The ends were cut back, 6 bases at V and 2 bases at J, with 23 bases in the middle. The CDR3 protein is CASSRQLSSGTAYEQYF. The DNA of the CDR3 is TGCGCCAGCAGTCGTCAGTTGTCATCCGGGACGGCCTACGAGCAGTACTTC.

CDR3 bases: TGTGCCAGCAGTTACGGGGCCGAGAACACTGAAGCTTTCTTT. Translation gives CASSYGAENTEAFF. V and J are TRBV6-6 and TRBJ1-1, with a weak D call TRBD1 (5 bases). CDR1 is MNHNY and CDR2 is SVGAGI in the germline V gene (reference sequence). The CDR3 extends over 14 amino acids. V was clipped by 2 bases and J by 1 base, with 8 bases between them.

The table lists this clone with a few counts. In DNA form, the CDR3 reads TGTGCCAGCACATTACCTACCGTCGGTGGACTGTTTTTT. Residues: CASTLPTVGGLFF. The rearrangement uses TRBV2 and TRBJ1-4; D unclear. The CDR3 runs 13 residues. Trimming removed 7 bases at V and 13 bases at J, with 19 bases between. In germline, CDR1 is SNHLY, CDR2 FYNNEI.

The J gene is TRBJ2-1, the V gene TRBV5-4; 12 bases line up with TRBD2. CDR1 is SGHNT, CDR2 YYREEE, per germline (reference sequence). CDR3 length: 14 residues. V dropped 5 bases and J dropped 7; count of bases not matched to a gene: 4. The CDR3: CASSLAGGLNEQFF. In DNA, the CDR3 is TGTGCCAGCAGTCTAGCGGGAGGGTTAAATGAGCAGTTCTTC.

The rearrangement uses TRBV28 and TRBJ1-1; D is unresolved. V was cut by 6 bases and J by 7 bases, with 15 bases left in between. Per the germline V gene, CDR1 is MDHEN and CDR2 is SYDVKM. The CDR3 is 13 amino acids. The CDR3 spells CASSPPQTHEAFF. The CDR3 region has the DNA TGTGCCAGCAGCCCCCCGCAGACCCATGAAGCTTTCTTT.

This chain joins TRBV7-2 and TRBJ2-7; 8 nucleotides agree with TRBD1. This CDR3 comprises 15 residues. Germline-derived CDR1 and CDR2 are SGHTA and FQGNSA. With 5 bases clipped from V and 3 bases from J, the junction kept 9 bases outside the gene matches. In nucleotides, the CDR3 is TGTGCCAGCAGCATCTTGGGACAGGCCCTCTACGAGCAGTACTTC. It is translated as CASSILGQALYEQYF.

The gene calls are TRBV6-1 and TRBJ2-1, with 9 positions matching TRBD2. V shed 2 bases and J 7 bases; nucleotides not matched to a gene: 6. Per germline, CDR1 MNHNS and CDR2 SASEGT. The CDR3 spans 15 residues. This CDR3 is CASSELAGGGNEQFF. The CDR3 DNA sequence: TGTGCCAGCAGTGAACTCGCGGGAGGGGGGAATGAGCAGTTCTTC.

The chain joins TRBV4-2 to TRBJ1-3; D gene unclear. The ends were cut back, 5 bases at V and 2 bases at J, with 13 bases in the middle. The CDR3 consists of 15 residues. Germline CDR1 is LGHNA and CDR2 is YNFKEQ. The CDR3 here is CASSSTVSPGNTIYF. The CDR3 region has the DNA TGTGCCAGCAGCTCCACAGTAAGCCCTGGAAACACCATATATTTT.

Written as DNA, the CDR3 is TGTGCCAGCATCCCATCTCTATTTGAGCAGTACTTC. Translating it yields CASIPSLFEQYF. This chain connects TRBV6-1 to TRBJ2-7; D unclear. Germline V gene sequence: CDR1 MNHNS, CDR2 SASEGT. Trimming shortened V by 7 bases and J by 7 bases, and 14 bases separated the two germline ends. The CDR3 loop spans 12 amino acids.

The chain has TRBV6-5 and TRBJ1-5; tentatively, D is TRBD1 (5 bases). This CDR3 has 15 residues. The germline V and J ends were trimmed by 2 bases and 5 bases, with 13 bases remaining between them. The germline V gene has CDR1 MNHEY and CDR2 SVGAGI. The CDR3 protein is CASSYARTPDQPQHF. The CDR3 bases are TGTGCCAGCAGTTACGCCCGGACACCCGATCAGCCCCAGCATTTT.